The present TCR beta chain was sequenced within a study of blood T cell repertoires in COVID-19. Overall study: Specimens from acute and convalescent COVID-19 originated in the United States, Italy and Spain.

Trimming pared 5 bases from V and 1 base from J, leaving 6 bases between. CDR3 size: 14 residues. Germline V CDR1 and CDR2: LGHNT, FRNRAP. Seattle patients were enrolled during active infection and followed longitudinally. Generated by immunoSEQ multiplex PCR, the TCRdb table keeps only in-frame clones and is missing some. In the table there are approximately 400,000 clones, about 91% of which are singletons. This clone has only a few counts. Sequencing was done on a sample of peripheral blood. This TCR derives from a woman aged 45-65 years with COVID-19, enrolled during active disease. J is TRBJ2-6 and V is TRBV12-5; D not certain. CDR3 nucleotide sequence: TGTGCTAGTGGTCGGTGGTCTGGGGCCAACGTCCTGACTTTC. Residues: CASGRWSGANVLTF.